This T cell receptor (beta chain) was obtained from a study of identical twins (dated by TCRdb to the mid-2010s). Turning to the overall study: To test whether fetal clonotypes persist, this study deep-sequenced TCR alpha and beta repertoires from monozygotic twins, from unrelated adults of various ages, and from cord blood. Replicate twin experiments were performed at different times using different library preparation protocols to rule out contamination. The investigation overall reported the following: Invariant T cells such as MAIT and iNKT could partly confound zero-insertion analyses, although diverse VJ usage argued against such confounding for most clonotypes. Recombination models systematically underestimated out-of-frame TCR alpha sharing in monozygotic twins but agreed with sharing between unrelated individuals. A weaker excess of twin sharing was found in beta out-of-frame sequences because the signal-to-noise ratio was lowered by fewer shared sequences. Because the same donors could not be followed over many years, the conclusions relied on cross-sectional statistical analysis. Compared with coincidental sharing between unrelated individuals, out-of-frame TCR alpha sequences shared between twins had an excess of sequences with low generation probability. Fewer insertions were carried by abundant cord blood beta clonotypes; a weaker similar trend was observed in young adult naive repertoires, while no such trend was observed in memory repertoires.

CDR1 and CDR2 (LGHDT, YNNKEL) derive from the germline V gene (reference sequence). Trimming costs V 7 bases and J 1 base, and their ends lie 17 bases apart. The CDR3 spans 17 residues, from the cysteine through the phenylalanine. Here the CDR3 DNA is all that survives: 51 bases in frame from base 1. Library prep was done by 5' RACE. For sequencing, an Illumina HiSeq 2000 was employed. A universal primer binding site was added through template switching, and the final cDNA carried a unique molecular identifier so that TCR cDNA molecules could be counted accurately. First-strand cDNA for TCR alpha and beta chains was synthesized from specific primers in the conserved constant-segment region. To control for contamination, every cDNA library carried two barcodes: a SMART-Mk sample barcode plus Illumina barcodes. Two successive PCR steps introduced TruSeq adapter sequences along with Illumina sample barcodes. TCR alpha and beta cDNA libraries were sequenced on the Illumina HiSeq platform with custom primers. In the original analysis: MiGEC processed the raw reads to extract unique molecular identifiers, while MiXCR was used to determine the CDR3 positions. Recombination models were inferred per individual with the repgenHMM and IGoR tools using an EM algorithm. Shared clonotype analysis was performed with the tcR package in R, normalizing sharing by the product of cloneset sizes. To study raw recombination without the effects of thymic and clonal selection, out-of-frame nonproductive sequences were analyzed. TCRdb itself trimmed the public reads at Q25 with fastp, ran MiXCR and retained productive beta chains. CDR3 protein duplicates are merged, each entry listing the most common genes and DNA. The V and J calls were determined by TCRdb, not by the authors. In all, the sample holds about 260,000 distinct CDR3 sequences, and around 6.6% of those were seen once. The top ten clones comprise 3.5% to 4% of the sample.

Every donor was a healthy Caucasian. The twin cohort consisted of three pairs of female monozygotic twins, all aged about 18 to 30 years. Miltenyi CD45RO+ enrichment and human naive T-cell isolation kits were used to isolate memory (CD45RO+) and naive T cells from PBMC. This clonotype was detected many times. Its antigen has not been determined. No much larger clone exists at a distance of one base, and base qualities are not known. These data were likewise used in another study, on yellow fever vaccine responses in identical twins. That second publication adds: The T cell response to vaccination in identical twins was reported by the authors to appear partly convergent and partly personalized. Focusing on identical twins, the study followed the T cell clones that responded to the vaccine, and did so with precision.

The rearranged segments are TRBV3-1 and TRBJ1-6, with an unclear D gene assignment. Sequenced material: memory (CD45RO+) T cells sorted from blood. The cell subset or site label, read with the paper, signifies: CD45RO+ enriched T cells. The receptor's source is a woman aged 18-29 years in good health. The CDR3 corresponds to CASNQIGSGSYNSPLHF. The nucleotides are TGTGCCAGCAACCAGATAGGCTCGGGATCCTATAATTCACCCCTCCACTTT.